Given below is one T cell receptor beta chain in context. Its antigen is not known. A mixed TRB-A/B primer pool amplified rearranged TRB by multiplex touch-down PCR. MiXCR, applied by TCRdb to the multiplex PCR reads, yields one record per CDR3 protein. In the table there are more than 4,000 distinct CDR3 sequences, 35% to 60% of which are singletons. The sample comes from a study of T cell repertoires in aging, cancer and after chemotherapy. The wider study: Repeat sampling of healthy donors over several months to years showed clear clonal overlap.

Germline V lookup: CDR1 LNHDA, CDR2 SQIVND (reference sequence). The CDR3 runs to 16 residues. V shed 4 bases, J shed 0 bases, and the junction held 5 bases outside the gene matches. TCR beta rearrangements were amplified from peripheral blood genomic DNA. Study observations and caveats: Untreated cancer patients had significantly lower blood TCR diversity than age-matched healthy donors. In healthy donors, age-related TCR diversity loss mainly reflected lost richness.

The sequenced material came from blood. This TCR was recovered from a human donor in good health. The chain joins TRBV19 to TRBJ1-1; 10 bases agree with TRBD1. CDR3 DNA sequence: TGTGCCAGTAGTAGTTCGACAGGGGGCATGAACACTGAAGCTTTCTTT. Translated, it gives CASSSSTGGMNTEAFF.